These T cell receptor beta chains were read from a single sample in a study of Ad26.COV2.S vaccination and SARS-CoV-2 variants. Method: immunoSEQ multiplex PCR; TCRdb's copy keeps in-frame clones and lacks some. Of about 460,000 clones in the sample, roughly nine tenths were seen once. The sample was peripheral blood, taken in a trial of Ad26.COV2.S vaccine versus placebo. These receptors were obtained from a person between 18 and 59 years old who received the Ad26.COV2.S COVID-19 vaccine or a placebo. The conserved cysteine and the conserved F or W are not part of the CDR3 here. D genes are given only for firm matches.

>.|TRBV6-5|TRBJ2-7
ASSYRGLSYEQY
>TRBD1|TRBV10-3|TRBJ2-7
AISSGTGAGGVPYEQY
>.|TRBV18|TRBJ1-4
ASSYSNGGQWKLF
>TRBD1|TRBV6-6|TRBJ1-5
ASSYRDRGGNQPQH
>.|TRBV6-5|TRBJ1-1
ASRGSAGRTEAF
>TRBD2|TRBV4-1|TRBJ2-3
ASSQDTGGAFTDTQY
>TRBD1|TRBV9|TRBJ2-2
ASNRGPVGELF
>TRBD1|TRBV7-9|TRBJ2-2
ASSLPPGRGTGELF
>.|TRBV6-6|TRBJ1-2
ASSPGTDYGYT
>.|TRBV27|TRBJ1-4
ASSWGRDEKLF
>.|TRBV19|TRBJ1-5
ASMRIRDGGADSNQPQH
>.|TRBV10-3|TRBJ2-1
AIRGSGPDSYNEQF
>TRBD1|TRBV30|TRBJ1-1
AWSGDSGFEAF
>TRBD1|TRBV5-1|TRBJ1-1
ASSHRTGTEAF
>.|TRBV9|TRBJ1-6
ASSVSATKNSPLH
>.|TRBV7-2|TRBJ2-5
ASSLMRAGGPQETQY
>TRBD2|TRBV5-4|TRBJ2-3
ASSYGGGSTDTQY
>TRBD1|TRBV2|TRBJ2-7
ASRNRGIFLMGEQY
>TRBD1|TRBV28|TRBJ1-2
ASSFLGTGGSNYGYT
>.|TRBV15|TRBJ2-1
ATSRTQYFYNEQF
>.|TRBV3-1/TRBV3-2|TRBJ1-6
ASSLDGRNSPLH
>TRBD2|TRBV3-1/TRBV3-2|TRBJ2-3
ASSQVNLAGVADTQY
>.|TRBV5-5|TRBJ2-2
ASSLVRENTGELF
>.|TRBV7-9|TRBJ1-1
ASSPTGMAEAF
>.|TRBV5-1|TRBJ2-3
ASSSAVGTDTQY
>.|TRBV7-9|TRBJ2-1
ASSLGLNEQF
>TRBD1|TRBV7-9|TRBJ2-5
ASSPGQGETQY
>.|TRBV18|TRBJ1-1
ASSPGRDEAF
>.|TRBV15|TRBJ2-2
ATSRHQGTGELF
>.|TRBV19|TRBJ2-1
ASIGVLGSNEQF
>TRBD1|TRBV7-6|TRBJ2-2
ASSLAGTGGFTGELF
>.|TRBV27|TRBJ2-2
ASSPTPGTNGELF
>.|TRBV12-3/TRBV12-4|TRBJ1-2
ASSNLGVGGYT
>.|TRBV21-1|TRBJ1-1
ARPLNTEAF
>TRBD2|TRBV5-6|TRBJ2-1
ASSRPGRGSNEQF
>TRBD1|TRBV5-1|TRBJ2-2
ASSFGQGATGELF
>TRBD1|TRBV6-5|TRBJ1-2
ASSYSRTGGDGYT
>TRBD1|TRBV9|TRBJ1-1
ASSTEGTGGLNTEAF
>.|TRBV5-6|TRBJ1-2
ASSLYQPYGYT
>.|TRBV5-1|TRBJ1-4
ASSLAQENEKLF
>.|TRBV15|TRBJ2-3
ATSRDRVGTDTQY
>.|TRBV5-4|TRBJ2-2
ASRPPGPGLNTGELF
>.|TRBV7-2|TRBJ2-1
ASSLGKRSSYNEQF
>.|TRBV28|TRBJ2-7
ASGGTAHEQY
>.|TRBV19|TRBJ2-1
ASSVWELGEQF
>.|TRBV12-3/TRBV12-4|TRBJ2-5
ASSFSREETQY
>.|TRBV7-2|TRBJ2-1
ASSFGVGSGNEQF
>.|TRBV28|TRBJ2-7
ASRGAPTYEQY
>TRBD1|TRBV4-1|TRBJ1-5
ASSQGQGGAQPQH
>TRBD1|TRBV7-3|TRBJ1-1
ASSLTTGQMNTEAF
>TRBD1|TRBV6-5|TRBJ1-1
ASGDRGNTEAF
>.|TRBV9|TRBJ2-1
ASSARGTTYNEQF
>.|TRBV18|TRBJ1-1
ASSPVYQGMNTEAF
>TRBD1|TRBV28|TRBJ1-1
ASSLTGTGGGEAF
>.|TRBV18|TRBJ2-3
ASSPPGGTDTQY